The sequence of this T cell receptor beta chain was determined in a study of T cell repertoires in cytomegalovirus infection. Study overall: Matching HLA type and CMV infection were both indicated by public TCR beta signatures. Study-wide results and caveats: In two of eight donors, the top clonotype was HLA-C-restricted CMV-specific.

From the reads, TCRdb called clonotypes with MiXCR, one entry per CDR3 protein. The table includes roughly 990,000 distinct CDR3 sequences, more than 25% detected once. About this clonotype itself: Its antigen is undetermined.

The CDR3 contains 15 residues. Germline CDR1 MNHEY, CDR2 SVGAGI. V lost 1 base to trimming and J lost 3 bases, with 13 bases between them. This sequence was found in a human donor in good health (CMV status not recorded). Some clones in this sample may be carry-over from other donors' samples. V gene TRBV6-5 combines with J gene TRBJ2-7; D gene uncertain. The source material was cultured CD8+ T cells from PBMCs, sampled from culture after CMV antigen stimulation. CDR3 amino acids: CASSYLRPVGYEQYF. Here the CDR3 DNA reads TGTGCCAGCAGTTACTTAAGACCGGTCGGCTACGAGCAGTACTTC.